The 10 T cell receptor beta chains below come from one sample, sequenced in a study of blood T cells in healthy people across ages (dated by TCRdb to between 2014 and 2017). Libraries were made using 5' RACE. The data were produced on an Illumina HiSeq 2500. A second PCR of about 7 to 12 cycles was run with a J-beta primer mix and a sample-barcoded 5' primer. TCRdb reanalyzed the raw reads on its own, using fastp at Q25 for trimming and MiXCR for clone calling, and kept in-frame beta chains. Each entry is one CDR3 protein sequence, shown with its most common DNA and genes. This sample comprises 450,000 to 600,000 distinct CDR3 sequences, about 28% of them detected only once. In total, the top ten clones hold approximately 4% of the sample. These same data were also listed under a study on T cells of mothers and their children.

The sequenced sample consisted of blood. The origin of the receptors is a boy aged 2 to 9 in good health.

This clonotype appeared a few times. The chain combines TRBV28 with TRBJ1-2; D remains ambiguous. This CDR3 region has 14 residues. The V gene's germline CDR1 is MDHEN and CDR2 SYDVKM. Trimming left V 8 bases short and J 1 base short, with 14 bases between. In DNA form, the CDR3 reads TGTGCCAGCCTTCAAAGCGACCGTAACTATGGCTACACCTTC. Translated, it gives CASLQSDRNYGYTF.

This clonotype has more than one count but fewer than ten. The V call is TRBV20-1, the J call TRBJ2-7; tentatively, D is TRBD1 or TRBD2 (7 bases each). CDR3 length: 13 amino acids. CDR1 is DFQATT, CDR2 SNEGSKA, per germline (reference sequence). Trimming left V 5 bases short and J 7 bases short, with 18 bases between. The CDR3 DNA is TGCAGTGCTGGACAGGCGGGGGTGAGGGAGCAGTACTTC. Protein: CSAGQAGVREQYF.

This clonotype was counted between two and nine times. The junction does not match germline at one end; this may be a read error. This chain connects TRBV7-7 to TRBJ2-2; TRBD2 aligns across 7 bases. The CDR3 is made up of 15 amino acids. The germline V gene encodes CDR1 SSHAT and CDR2 FNYEAQ (reference sequence). CDR3 sequence: CASSLGIGGTGELFF. CDR3 DNA: TGTGCTAGCAGCTTAGGAATCGGGGGGACCGGGGAGCTGTTTTTT.

V is TRBV7-2 and J is TRBJ2-5; D gene unclear. The germline V and J ends were trimmed by 1 base and 4 bases, with 13 bases remaining between them. The germline gives CDR1 SGHTA, CDR2 FQGNSA. The CDR3 totals 15 residues. This chain's CDR3 is CASSLVGRYIETQYF. The CDR3 region has the DNA TGTGCCAGCAGCTTAGTTGGCCGATATATAGAGACCCAGTACTTC.

The chain is built from TRBV5-1 and TRBJ1-1; D is undetermined. CDR1 is SGHRS, CDR2 YFSETQ, per germline. V was cut by 7 bases and J by 1 base, with 2 bases left in between. The CDR3 extends over 10 amino acids. This CDR3 reads CASWNTEAFF. The CDR3, as DNA: TGCGCCAGCTGGAACACTGAAGCTTTCTTT.

About this clonotype itself: A read error may produce the germline difference seen at one junction end. J is TRBJ2-1 and V is TRBV28, with a weak D call TRBD2 (5 bases). Germline V gene sequence: CDR1 MDHEN, CDR2 SYDVKM. CDR3 length: 14 residues. The DNA for the CDR3 is TGTGCCAGCTTCTCACTAGTTTCGGGCAATGAGCAGCTCTTC. The encoded protein is CASFSLVSGNEQLF. Full variable domain (outside the CDR3, taken from reference TRBV28 and TRBJ2-1): DVKVTQSSRYLVKRTGEKVFLECVQDMDHENMFWYRQDPGLGLRLIYFSYDVKMKEKGDIPEGYSVSREKKERFSLILESASTNQTSMYLCASFSLVSGNEQLFGPGTRLTVL.

V gene TRBV7-6 combines with J gene TRBJ2-1; D uncertain. Matching the DNA end better, TRBJ2-7 makes the J call doubtful. Germline assignment: CDR1 SGHVS and CDR2 FNYEAQ. The CDR3 extends over 13 amino acids. CDR3: CASSLLNSAEQYF. DNA for the CDR3: TGTGCCAGCAGCCTACTTAACTCGGCCGAGCAGTACTTC.

The genes are TRBV12-3 or TRBV12-4 and TRBJ2-3; 7 positions agree with TRBD2. V gave up 0 bases and J gave up 1 base; unmatched junction bases: 4. The CDR3 consists of 16 residues. The CDR3: CASSLAGGSGTDTQYF. DNA of the CDR3: TGTGCCAGCAGTTTAGCGGGAGGGTCTGGCACAGATACGCAGTATTTT.

This clonotype showed up just a few times. The chain has TRBV21-1 and TRBJ2-7; the D segment call TRBD1 is taken from the table without a DNA check. TRBV21-1 is a pseudogene. The CDR3 extends over 17 amino acids. The CDR3 sequence: CASSSPHRDRGFDEQYF. The CDR3 nucleotides are TGTGCCAGCAGCTCCCCTCACCGGGACAGGGGGTTCGACGAGCAGTACTTC.

This clonotype was seen a few times. CDR3 sequence: CASSFPPYYEQYF. In DNA, the CDR3 is TGTGCCAGCAGCTTTCCACCCTACTACGAGCAGTACTTC. The chain couples TRBV5-5 to TRBJ2-7; D is undetermined. V was clipped by 2 bases and J by 3 bases, with 9 bases between them. Germline CDR1 SGHKS, CDR2 YYEKEE (reference sequence). The CDR3 sequence is 13 residues long.